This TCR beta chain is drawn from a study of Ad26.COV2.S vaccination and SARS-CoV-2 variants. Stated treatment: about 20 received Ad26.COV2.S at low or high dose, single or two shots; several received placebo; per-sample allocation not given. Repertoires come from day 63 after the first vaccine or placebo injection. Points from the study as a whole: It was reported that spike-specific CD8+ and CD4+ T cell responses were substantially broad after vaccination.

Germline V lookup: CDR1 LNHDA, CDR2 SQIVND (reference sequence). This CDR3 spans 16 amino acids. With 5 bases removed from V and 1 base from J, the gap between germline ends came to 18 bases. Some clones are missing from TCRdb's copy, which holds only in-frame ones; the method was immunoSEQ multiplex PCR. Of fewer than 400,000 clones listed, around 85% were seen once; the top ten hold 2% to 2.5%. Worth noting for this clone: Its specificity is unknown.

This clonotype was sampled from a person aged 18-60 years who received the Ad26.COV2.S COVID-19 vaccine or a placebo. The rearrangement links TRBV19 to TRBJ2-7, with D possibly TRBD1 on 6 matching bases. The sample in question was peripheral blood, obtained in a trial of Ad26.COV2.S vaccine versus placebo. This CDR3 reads CASSVTQGSGSYEQYF. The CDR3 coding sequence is TGTGCCAGTAGTGTCACCCAGGGGAGTGGGTCCTACGAGCAGTACTTC.